Listed below are T cell receptor beta chains from one sample, sequenced in a study of shared clonotypes between healthy human individuals. Some clones are missing from TCRdb's copy, which holds only in-frame ones; the method was immunoSEQ multiplex PCR. The profile shows fewer than 700,000 clones, around three quarters of them singletons. Sample: PBMCs. These TCRs come from a woman between 40 and 55 years old in good health. Some clones in this sample may be carry-over from other donors' samples. The CDR3 runs from the conserved cysteine through the conserved F or W. A D gene is named only where the DNA matches it firmly. The size field is filled for only some rows; it gives once, few, many or a size class.

TRBV9	NA	TRBJ2-2	few	TGTGCCAGCAGCGGAAACACCGGGGAGCTGTTTTTT	CASSGNTGELFF
TRBV4-3	TRBD2	TRBJ2-2	NA	TGCGTCGGCAGCCAAGAAGCCACTAGCGGGGATAACACCGGGGAGCTGTTTTTT	CVGSQEATSGDNTGELFF
TRBV2	NA	TRBJ2-7	NA	TGTGCCAGCAGTTCGGACGACTCCTACGAGCAGTACTTC	CASSSDDSYEQYF
TRBV7-2	TRBD2	TRBJ2-5	NA	TGTGCCAGCAGCTTAGGAGCTCCTAGCGGGCGTAAAGAGACCCAGTACTTC	CASSLGAPSGRKETQYF
TRBV9	TRBD1	TRBJ1-1	NA	TGTGCCAGCAGCGTTCGCGGGACAGGGGGAACTGAAGCTTTCTTT	CASSVRGTGGTEAFF
TRBV19	NA	TRBJ2-2	NA	TGTGCCAGTAGGGCCGTGGGCCGCCCCGGTAGGTCTACCGGGGAGCTGTTTTTT	CASRAVGRPGRSTGELFF
TRBV18	TRBD1	TRBJ1-1	NA	TGTGCCAGCTCACCACGGGTGATGCAGGGGGGAGGAACTGAAGCTTTCTTT	CASSPRVMQGGGTEAFF
TRBV2	TRBD1	TRBJ2-5	NA	TGTGCCAGCAGGGAAAGCAGGGGGATGGACTTC	CASRESRGMDF
TRBV7-9	NA	TRBJ2-1	many	TGTGCCAGCAGCTCGGGGACCTTGGATGAGCAGTTCTTC	CASSSGTLDEQFF
TRBV19	NA	TRBJ1-1	NA	TGTGCCAGTAGTATCAACGGGGGATCGAGCACTGAAGCTTTCTTT	CASSINGGSSTEAFF
TRBV7-8	TRBD1	TRBJ2-1	NA	TGTGCCAGCAGACCACAGGGGGCTAGCGGCTACAATGAGCAGTTCTTC	CASRPQGASGYNEQFF
TRBV30	TRBD1	TRBJ2-6	NA	TGTGCCGCCCGGGACAGGGGTTCCGGGGCCAACGTCCTGACTTTC	CAARDRGSGANVLTF
TRBV7-2	TRBD1	TRBJ2-5	NA	TGTGCCAGCAGCTCCCCGGGACAGAGACAAGAGACCCAGTACTTC	CASSSPGQRQETQYF
TRBV7-6	TRBD1	TRBJ1-2	NA	TGTGCCAGCAGCTTTCCCGGGACAGGGGGCCCTCTGGATGGCTACACCTTC	CASSFPGTGGPLDGYTF
TRBV6-5	TRBD2	TRBJ2-7	NA	TGTGCCAGCAGTTACGGCGGGAGTGCAGGGGAGCAGTACTTC	CASSYGGSAGEQYF
TRBV7-6	TRBD1	TRBJ1-2	NA	TGTGCCAGCAGCTCACAGGGGCTTAACTATGGCTACACCTTC	CASSSQGLNYGYTF
TRBV18	NA	TRBJ1-2	NA	TGTGCCAGCTCACCACCGGGATCCCTCTATGGCTACACCTTC	CASSPPGSLYGYTF
TRBV18	TRBD2	TRBJ2-7	few	TGTGCCAGCTCCCGCGGGAGGGAGGCCAACTCCTACGAGCAGTACTTC	CASSRGREANSYEQYF
TRBV28	TRBD2	TRBJ2-7	NA	TGTGCCAGCTCTGAGCCGGGAGGCTTCTCCTACGAGCAGTACTTC	CASSEPGGFSYEQYF
TRBV7-2	TRBD2	TRBJ2-1	NA	TGTGCCAGCAGCGGGACTAGCGGGTACAATGAGCAGTTCTTC	CASSGTSGYNEQFF
TRBV6-6	NA	TRBJ2-1	NA	TGTGCCAGCAGTTACTCGACGGGGGATGAGCAGTTCTTC	CASSYSTGDEQFF
TRBV10-3	NA	TRBJ2-7	NA	TGTGCCATCAGTGAGCGGGGGGCTCACGAGCAGTACTTC	CAISERGAHEQYF
TRBV10-3	NA	TRBJ2-7	NA	TGTGCCATCAGTCCAGGCCTGGGTCCGGGAATTGGGTACGAGCAGTACTTC	CAISPGLGPGIGYEQYF
TRBV11-1	NA	TRBJ2-2	many	TGTGCCAGCACCTCGGTGTCCAACGGGGAGCTGTTTTTT	CASTSVSNGELFF
TRBV10-2	TRBD2	TRBJ2-5	NA	TGCGCCAGCAGGTTTAGCGGGGGACAAGAGACCCAGTACTTC	CASRFSGGQETQYF
TRBV18	NA	TRBJ2-7	NA	TGTGCCAGCTCAGAGGGGGGAGCGGAGCTATACGAGCAGTACTTC	CASSEGGAELYEQYF
TRBV7-9	NA	TRBJ2-7	once	TGTGCCAGCAGCTCCCTTGGCGAGCAGTACTTC	CASSSLGEQYF
TRBV4-2	NA	TRBJ1-6	NA	TGTGCCAGCAGCCTGGCCGGGGAGAATTCACCCCTCCACTTT	CASSLAGENSPLHF